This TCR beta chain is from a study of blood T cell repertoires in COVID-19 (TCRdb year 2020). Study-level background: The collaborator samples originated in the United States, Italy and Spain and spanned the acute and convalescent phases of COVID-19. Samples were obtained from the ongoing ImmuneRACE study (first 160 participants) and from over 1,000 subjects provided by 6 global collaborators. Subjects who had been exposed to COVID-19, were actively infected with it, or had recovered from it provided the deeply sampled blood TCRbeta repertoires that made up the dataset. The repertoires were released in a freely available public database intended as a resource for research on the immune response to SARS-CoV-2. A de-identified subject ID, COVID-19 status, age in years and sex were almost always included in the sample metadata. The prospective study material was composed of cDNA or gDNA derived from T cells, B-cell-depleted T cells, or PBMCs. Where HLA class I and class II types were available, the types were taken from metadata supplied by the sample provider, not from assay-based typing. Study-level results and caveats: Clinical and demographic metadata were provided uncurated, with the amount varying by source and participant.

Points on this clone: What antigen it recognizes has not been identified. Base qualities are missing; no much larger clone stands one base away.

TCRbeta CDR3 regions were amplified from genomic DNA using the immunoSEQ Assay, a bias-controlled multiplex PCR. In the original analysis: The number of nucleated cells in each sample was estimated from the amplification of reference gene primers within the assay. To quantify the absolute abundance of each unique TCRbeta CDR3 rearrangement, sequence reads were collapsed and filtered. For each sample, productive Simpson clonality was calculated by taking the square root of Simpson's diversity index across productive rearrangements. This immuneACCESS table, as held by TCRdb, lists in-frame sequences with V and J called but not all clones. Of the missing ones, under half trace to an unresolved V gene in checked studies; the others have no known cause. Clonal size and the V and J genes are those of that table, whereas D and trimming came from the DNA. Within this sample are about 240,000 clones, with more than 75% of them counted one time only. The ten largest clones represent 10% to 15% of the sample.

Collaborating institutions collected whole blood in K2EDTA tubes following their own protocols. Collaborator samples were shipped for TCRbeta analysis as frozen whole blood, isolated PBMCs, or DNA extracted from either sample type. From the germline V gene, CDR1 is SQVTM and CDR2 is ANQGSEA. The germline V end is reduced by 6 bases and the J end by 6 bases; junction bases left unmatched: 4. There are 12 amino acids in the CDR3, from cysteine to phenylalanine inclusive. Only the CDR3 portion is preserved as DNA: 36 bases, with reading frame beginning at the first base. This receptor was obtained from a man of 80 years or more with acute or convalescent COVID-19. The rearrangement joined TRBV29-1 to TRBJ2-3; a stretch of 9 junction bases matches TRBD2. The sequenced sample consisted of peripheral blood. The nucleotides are TGCAGCGTCGGGACTAGCAGCGATACGCAGTATTTT. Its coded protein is CSVGTSSDTQYF.